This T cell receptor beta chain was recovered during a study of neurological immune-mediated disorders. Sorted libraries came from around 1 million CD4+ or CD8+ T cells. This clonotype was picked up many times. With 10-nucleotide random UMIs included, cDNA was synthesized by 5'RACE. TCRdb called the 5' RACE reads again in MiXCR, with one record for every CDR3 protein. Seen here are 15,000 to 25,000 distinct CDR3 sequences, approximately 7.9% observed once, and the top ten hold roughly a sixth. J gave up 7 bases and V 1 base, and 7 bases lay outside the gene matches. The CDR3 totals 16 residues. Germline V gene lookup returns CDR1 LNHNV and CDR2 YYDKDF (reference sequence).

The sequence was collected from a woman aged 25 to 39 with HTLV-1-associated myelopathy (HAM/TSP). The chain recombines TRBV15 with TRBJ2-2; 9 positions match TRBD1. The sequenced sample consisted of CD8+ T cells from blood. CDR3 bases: TGTGCCACCAGCAGAGGAACAGGGGGCGGGGGCGGGGAGCTGTTTTTT. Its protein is CATSRGTGGGGGELFF. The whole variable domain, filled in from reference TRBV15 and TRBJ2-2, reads DAMVIQNPRYQVTQFGKPVTLSCSQTLNHNVMYWYQQKSSQAPKLLFHYYDKDFNNEADTPDNFQSRRPNTSFCFLDIRSPGLGDTAMYLCATSRGTGGGGGELFFGEGSRLTVL.